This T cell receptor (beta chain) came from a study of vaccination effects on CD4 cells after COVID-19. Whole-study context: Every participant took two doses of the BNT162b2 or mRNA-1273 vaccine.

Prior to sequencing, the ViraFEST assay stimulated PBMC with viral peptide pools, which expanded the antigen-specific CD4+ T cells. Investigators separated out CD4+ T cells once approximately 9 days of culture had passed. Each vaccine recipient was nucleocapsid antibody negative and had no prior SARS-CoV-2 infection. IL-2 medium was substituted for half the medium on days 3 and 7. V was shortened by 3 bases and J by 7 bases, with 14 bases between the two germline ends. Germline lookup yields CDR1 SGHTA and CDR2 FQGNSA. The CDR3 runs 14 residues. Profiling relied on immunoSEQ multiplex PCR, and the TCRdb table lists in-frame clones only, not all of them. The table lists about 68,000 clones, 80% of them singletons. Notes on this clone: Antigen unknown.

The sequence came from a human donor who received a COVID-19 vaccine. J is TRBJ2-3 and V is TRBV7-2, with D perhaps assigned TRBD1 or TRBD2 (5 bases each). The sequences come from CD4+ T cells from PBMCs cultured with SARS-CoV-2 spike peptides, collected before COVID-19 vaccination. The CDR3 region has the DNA TGTGCCAGCAGCTTGGGACCCCAGGCGTATACGCAGTATTTT. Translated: CASSLGPQAYTQYF.